The sequence of this TCR beta chain was determined in a study of blood T cell repertoires in COVID-19. Authors' processing steps: How many nucleated cells were present was estimated from reference gene primer amplification. Only in-frame clones appear in the TCRdb table, and some are missing; sequencing was by immunoSEQ multiplex PCR. D and trimming come from the DNA, and the V and J calls and clone size come from that table. The data show 160,000 or so clones, roughly 80% seen once. Trimming at V came to 8 bases and at J to 3 bases, leaving 4 bases not matched to a gene. The germline V gene encodes CDR1 MDHEN and CDR2 SYDVKM. The CDR3 loop spans 13 amino acids. This clone appeared a single time.

The material sequenced was peripheral blood. The sequence was obtained from a man in his 60s with acute or convalescent COVID-19. V usage is TRBV28 and J usage is TRBJ2-1; 7 bases agree with TRBD2. CDR3 sequence reads: CASVAGGYNEQFF. The CDR3, as DNA: TGTGCCAGCGTAGCGGGCGGCTACAATGAGCAGTTCTTC.